Presented here are 31 T cell receptor beta chains from one specimen sequenced in a study of cytomegalovirus exposure and HLA in healthy donors. The study ran its PCR with 60 Vbeta and 13 Jbeta primers. Sequencing used immunoSEQ multiplex PCR; TCRdb keeps in-frame clones, though not all of them. This sample has about 97,000 clones, with roughly three quarters found just once. Specimen: PBMCs. The receptors come from a man in his forties or fifties in good health and CMV-seronegative.

V and J are TRBV25-1 and TRBJ2-2, with D uncertain. Germline V CDR1 and CDR2: MGHDK, SYGVNS. CDR3 length: 15 amino acids. Trimming took off 4 bases at V and 4 bases at J, with 13 bases between the two ends. CDR3: CASSVTFVGTGELFF. The DNA of the CDR3 is TGTGCCAGCAGTGTGACATTTGTCGGCACCGGGGAGCTGTTTTTT. Full variable domain (rest looked up from reference TRBV25-1 and TRBJ2-2): EADIYQTPRYLVIGTGKKITLECSQTMGHDKMYWYQQDPGMELHLIHYSYGVNSTEKGDLSSESTVSRIRTEHFPLTLESARPSHTSQYLCASSVTFVGTGELFFGEGSRLTVL.

The chain carries TRBV7-9 and TRBJ1-2; a possible D gene is TRBD1 (5 bases). The CDR3 is 15 residues long. The germline V gene has CDR1 SEHNR and CDR2 FQNEAQ (reference sequence). V gave up 5 bases and J gave up 0 bases, with 13 bases separating them. The CDR3 DNA reads TGTGCCAGCAGCCGCCCCGGGGGGTCTAACTATGGCTACACCTTC. Its translation is CASSRPGGSNYGYTF.

In the case of this clone: A read error may produce the germline difference seen at one junction end. V usage is TRBV7-2 and J usage is TRBJ2-3, with 15 bases fitting TRBD2. Germline V CDR1 and CDR2: SGHTA, FQGNSA. This CDR3 has 16 residues. The CDR3 DNA is TGTGCCAGCAGTTTAGGACTAGCGGGGGGGGCAGATACGCAGTATTTT. This gives the protein CASSLGLAGGADTQYF.

The rearrangement joins TRBV6-5 to TRBJ2-5, with 8 bases identical to TRBD1. Germline CDR1 MNHEY, CDR2 SVGAGI. This CDR3 region has 15 residues. Trimming at V came to 2 bases and at J to 7 bases, leaving 9 bases not matched to a gene. In DNA form, the CDR3 reads TGTGCCAGCAGTTACCAGGGGGCCCCCTTGGGGACCCAGTACTTC. This gives the protein CASSYQGAPLGTQYF.

The gene calls are TRBV5-4 and TRBJ2-5; 7 bases map to TRBD2. This CDR3 comprises 14 residues. V was clipped by 6 bases and J by 1 base; unmatched bases: 6. Germline V gene sequence: CDR1 SGHNT, CDR2 YYREEE (reference sequence). CDR3 protein: CASNRAGSQETQYF. Written as DNA, the CDR3 is TGTGCCAGCAACCGAGCGGGGTCCCAAGAGACCCAGTACTTC.

The rearrangement joins TRBV27 to TRBJ1-2; the match to TRBD1 covers 7 bases. This CDR3 spans 15 amino acids. The junction had 10 bases not matched to a gene; V was cut back by 5 bases and J by 4 bases. CDR1 MNHEY and CDR2 SMNVEV come from the germline V gene (reference sequence). Written as DNA, the CDR3 is TGTGCCAGCAGTCCCCAGGGGGGAGATATCTATGGCTACACCTTC. Translation: CASSPQGGDIYGYTF.

This clone appeared a single time. The chain carries TRBV11-2 and TRBJ1-1, with TRBD1 identical over 7 bases. With 8 bases clipped from V and 3 bases from J, the junction kept 9 bases outside the gene matches. The CDR3 has 14 amino acids. Germline assignment: CDR1 SGHAT and CDR2 FQNNGV. The CDR3 here is CASQGTGVYTEAFF. The CDR3 region has the DNA TGTGCCAGCCAGGGTACAGGGGTGTACACTGAAGCTTTCTTT. Based on the CDR3 plus reference TRBV11-2 and TRBJ1-1, the full variable domain is EAGVAQSPRYKIIEKRQSVAFWCNPISGHATLYWYQQILGQGPKLLIQFQNNGVVDDSQLPKDRFSAERLKGVDSTLKIQPAKLEDSAVYLCASQGTGVYTEAFFGQGTRLTVV.

A few counts support this clone. The V and J genes are TRBV7-2 and TRBJ2-3; no firm D call. V was cut by 2 bases and J by 3 bases, with 6 bases left in between. Germline lookup yields CDR1 SGHTA and CDR2 FQGNSA. The CDR3 totals 13 residues. The CDR3 coding sequence is TGTGCCAGCAGCTTATCTTATACAGATACGCAGTATTTT. Amino acid sequence: CASSLSYTDTQYF.

This clone has more than one count but fewer than ten. The V gene is TRBV7-2, the J gene TRBJ1-6, with 8 positions matching TRBD1. CDR1 and CDR2 from the germline V gene are SGHTA and FQGNSA. V gave up 6 bases and J gave up 9 bases; unmatched junction bases: 16. This CDR3 region has 17 residues. For the CDR3, the DNA is TGTGCCAGCAGTGCCCAGGCGGGACAGGTGGGGATTTCACCCCTCCACTTT. It yields the protein CASSAQAGQVGISPLHF.

This sequence joins TRBV19 and TRBJ1-5, with D hard to call. Germline loops: CDR1 LNHDA, CDR2 SQIVND (reference sequence). The CDR3 covers 13 residues. Trimming took 5 bases from V and 3 from J, leaving 8 bases between them. As DNA, the CDR3 is TGTGCCAGTAGTCCTCAGAACAATCAGCCCCAGCATTTT. Protein: CASSPQNNQPQHF.

The chain couples TRBV11-2 to TRBJ2-7, with 9 bases aligning to TRBD2. CDR1 SGHAT and CDR2 FQNNGV come from the germline V gene. The CDR3 extends over 14 amino acids. The V segment lost 3 bases and the J segment 2 bases; nucleotides outside the gene matches: 2. For the CDR3, the DNA is TGTGCCAGCAGCTTGCGGGGGGGGGCCTACGAGCAGTACGTC. Its translation is CASSLRGGAYEQYV.

V is TRBV15 and J is TRBJ2-1, with TRBD1 as a possible D gene (6 bases). V gave up 4 bases and J gave up 10 bases, with 11 bases separating them. CDR3 length equals 12 residues. In germline, CDR1 is LNHNV, CDR2 YYDKDF (reference sequence). CDR3 bases: TGTGCCACCAGCACCTGGGACACAGAGCAGTTCTTC. Protein sequence: CATSTWDTEQFF.

The chain couples TRBV9 to TRBJ1-4; 8 positions agree with TRBD1. The length of the CDR3 is 17 residues. The junction had 7 bases not matched to a gene; V was cut back by 3 bases and J by 0 bases. Germline V gives CDR1 SGDLS, CDR2 YYNGEE. CDR3 DNA sequence: TGTGCCAGCAGCGAGGGGGCAGGGGGCGCAACTAATGAAAAACTGTTTTTT. It encodes CASSEGAGGATNEKLFF.

The chain is built from TRBV18 and TRBJ1-2; D not certain. The CDR3 runs to 13 residues. The V end was cut by 2 bases, the J end by 2 bases, with 6 bases between. Germline assignment: CDR1 KGHSH and CDR2 LQKENI. CDR3 nucleotides: TGTGCCAGCTCACCAGGCTCAAACTATGGCTACACCTTC. It codes for CASSPGSNYGYTF.

Details on this clone: An end of the junction differs from the germline gene, which may be a read error. The chain couples TRBV7-9 to TRBJ1-3, with D uncertain. Per germline, CDR1 SEHNR and CDR2 FQNEAQ (reference sequence). The CDR3 spans 13 residues. The CDR3 nucleotides are TGTTCCAGCAGCTTACAACAGGGAAACACCATATATTTT. Its translation is CSSSLQQGNTIYF.

This chain links TRBV7-9 with TRBJ1-2; TRBD1 aligns across 9 bases. This CDR3 has 15 amino acids. The ends lost 1 base at V and 0 bases at J; junction bases unmatched: 0. From germline, CDR1 is SEHNR and CDR2 FQNEAQ (reference sequence). CDR3 sequence: CASSLGQGANYGYTF. The CDR3 region has the DNA TGTGCCAGCAGCTTAGGACAGGGGGCTAACTATGGCTACACCTTC.

For this clone: Other DNA sequences in the sample encode the same CDR3. The chain carries TRBV12-5 and TRBJ1-5; maybe TRBD1 (5 bases). From germline, CDR1 is LGHNT and CDR2 FRNRAP. The length of the CDR3 is 16 residues. The V and J ends lost 5 bases and 3 bases respectively, with 17 bases between them. This CDR3 reads CASGPGRQGNNQPQHF. Here the CDR3 DNA reads TGTGCTAGTGGTCCCGGGAGGCAGGGAAACAATCAGCCCCAGCATTTT.

The chain combines TRBV28 with TRBJ1-2; 8 positions agree with TRBD1. CDR3 length: 14 residues. Trimming took 2 bases from V and 6 from J; bases not matched to a gene: 5. Looked up from germline, CDR1 is MDHEN and CDR2 is SYDVKM. This chain's CDR3 is CASSLSRGRNGYTF. The DNA for the CDR3 is TGTGCCAGCAGTTTAAGCAGGGGGCGAAATGGCTACACCTTC.

The J gene is TRBJ1-6, the V gene TRBV7-9; D unresolved. Per germline, CDR1 SEHNR and CDR2 FQNEAQ (reference sequence). This CDR3 spans 16 amino acids. V lost 5 bases and J lost 13, with 24 bases in between. CDR3 DNA: TGTGCCAGCAGCCGTCAACGGGGAAATCGGGATCCGCCCCTCCACTTT. Encoded protein: CASSRQRGNRDPPLHF.

V gene TRBV6-5 combines with J gene TRBJ1-2; D remains ambiguous. There are 15 residues in the CDR3. Trimming stripped 0 bases from V and 4 bases from J, with 12 bases between. CDR1 is MNHEY, CDR2 SVGAGI, per germline. The CDR3 coding sequence is TGTGCCAGCAGTTACTCGAAGCCCAGGTTCTATGGCTACACCTTC. It is translated as CASSYSKPRFYGYTF.

This clone was counted only a few times. V gene TRBV7-3 combines with J gene TRBJ2-3; D unclear. Between the trimmed V and J ends, which lost 5 bases and 4 bases, there was a span of 10 bases. This CDR3 has 13 residues. The germline gives CDR1 SGHTA, CDR2 FQGTGA. The CDR3 nucleotides are TGTGCCAGCAGCGGCGGCTATGCAGATACGCAGTATTTT. The encoded protein is CASSGGYADTQYF. The full variable domain, its missing parts supplied by reference TRBV7-3 and TRBJ2-3, is GAGVSQTPSNKVTEKGKYVELRCDPISGHTALYWYRQSLGQGPEFLIYFQGTGAADDSGLPNDRFFAVRPEGSVSTLKIQRTERGDSAVYLCASSGGYADTQYFGPGTRLTVL.

V gene TRBV6-5 combines with J gene TRBJ1-1; 7 bases map to TRBD1. J gave up 11 bases and V 4 bases, and 10 bases lay outside the gene matches. Looked up from germline, CDR1 is MNHEY and CDR2 is SVGAGI. The CDR3 has 13 amino acids. The CDR3 is CASSSTGTRKAFF. In DNA, the CDR3 is TGTGCCAGCAGTTCGACAGGGACCAGGAAGGCTTTCTTT.

The chain is built from TRBV27 and TRBJ1-1; no firm D call. There are 17 residues in the CDR3. Germline-derived CDR1 and CDR2 are MNHEY and SMNVEV (reference sequence). V was pared by 3 bases and J by 6 bases, with 23 bases between. The CDR3 is CASSLVWADDMVSEAFF. In nucleotides, the CDR3 is TGTGCCAGCAGTTTGGTTTGGGCCGACGACATGGTCTCTGAAGCTTTCTTT.

The chain uses TRBV27 and TRBJ1-3; D not certain. CDR3 size: 16 residues. The V and J ends lost 7 bases and 2 bases respectively, with 18 bases between them. Germline lookup yields CDR1 MNHEY and CDR2 SMNVEV (reference sequence). Written as DNA, the CDR3 is TGTGCCAGCAAAGATTCCGGAGAGACCGCTGGAAACACCATATATTTT. Protein: CASKDSGETAGNTIYF.

CDR3 sequence (DNA): TGTGCCAGCAGGCAGGCCAGGACAAGCACAGATACGCAGTATTTT. Residues: CASRQARTSTDTQYF. V usage is TRBV5-4 and J usage is TRBJ2-3; maybe TRBD1 (5 bases). This CDR3 has 15 amino acids. Trimming left V 5 bases short and J 0 bases short, with 13 bases between. CDR1 SGHNT and CDR2 YYREEE come from the germline V gene (reference sequence).

The rearrangement joins TRBV15 to TRBJ2-2; 7 bases align to TRBD1. CDR3 length: 15 residues. After removal of 4 bases from V and 6 bases from J, the junction contained 8 bases not matched to a gene. Germline V gene lookup returns CDR1 LNHNV and CDR2 YYDKDF (reference sequence). CDR3 sequence reads: CATSIGGTRAGELFF. The CDR3 DNA reads as TGTGCCACCAGCATAGGGGGCACCCGGGCCGGGGAGCTGTTTTTT.

The V and J genes are TRBV28 and TRBJ2-7; 14 bases line up with TRBD2. Germline-derived CDR1 and CDR2 are MDHEN and SYDVKM. This CDR3 has 12 amino acids. The CDR3 coding sequence is TGTGCCAGCACGGGACTAGCGGGGGCCCTTTGGGTC. Protein sequence: CASTGLAGALWV.

V gene TRBV11-2 combines with J gene TRBJ1-5; D is uncertain. The length of the CDR3 is 16 residues. Germline values: CDR1 SGHAT, CDR2 FQNNGV. The germline V and J ends were trimmed by 1 base and 4 bases, with 14 bases remaining between them. The CDR3 is CASSLADNSGNQPQHF. CDR3 bases: TGTGCCAGCAGCTTAGCGGATAATAGCGGTAATCAGCCCCAGCATTTT.

The chain recombines TRBV10-3 with TRBJ1-6; tentatively, D is TRBD1 (6 bases). Trimming shortened V by 8 bases and J by 4 bases, and 9 bases separated the two germline ends. The germline V gene has CDR1 ENHRY and CDR2 SYGVKD. The CDR3 consists of 13 residues. CDR3 in amino acids: CAIAGQYNSPLHF. CDR3 bases: TGTGCCATCGCTGGACAGTATAATTCACCCCTCCACTTT.

This clone was seen a handful of times. The rearrangement joins TRBV6-6 to TRBJ1-2; TRBD1 matches 9 bases. The CDR3 is 16 amino acids. J gave up 7 bases and V 4 bases, and 13 bases lay outside the gene matches. The V gene's germline CDR1 is MNHNY and CDR2 SVGAGI (reference sequence). The CDR3 region has the DNA TGTGCCAGCAGTTCTCAACCGGACAGGGGAACATTTGGCTACACCTTC. Translation gives CASSSQPDRGTFGYTF.

Notes on this clone: The junction and the germline gene differ at one end; a read error may be behind it. The genes are TRBV6-5 and TRBJ1-5; D is unclear. The CDR3 covers 16 residues. Germline CDR1 MNHEY, CDR2 SVGAGI. Here the CDR3 DNA reads TGTGCCGGCAGTTACTCGCCCGTTGTAGGCAATCAGCCCCAGCATTTT. It codes for CAGSYSPVVGNQPQHF.